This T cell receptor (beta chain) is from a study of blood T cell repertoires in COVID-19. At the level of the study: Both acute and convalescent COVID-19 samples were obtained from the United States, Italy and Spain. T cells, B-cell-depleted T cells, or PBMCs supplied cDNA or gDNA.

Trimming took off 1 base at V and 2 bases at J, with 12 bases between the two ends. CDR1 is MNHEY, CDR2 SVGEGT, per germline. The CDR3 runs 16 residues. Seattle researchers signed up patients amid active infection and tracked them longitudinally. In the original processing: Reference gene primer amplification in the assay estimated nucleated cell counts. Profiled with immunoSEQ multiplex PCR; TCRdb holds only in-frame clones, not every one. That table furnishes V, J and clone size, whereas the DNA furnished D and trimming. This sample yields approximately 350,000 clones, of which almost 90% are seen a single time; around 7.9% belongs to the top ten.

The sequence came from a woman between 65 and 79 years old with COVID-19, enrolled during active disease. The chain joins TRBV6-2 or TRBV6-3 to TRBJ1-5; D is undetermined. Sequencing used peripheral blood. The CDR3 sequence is CASSYFGELGNQPQHF. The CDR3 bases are TGTGCCAGCAGTTACTTCGGGGAACTCGGCAATCAGCCCCAGCATTTT.